Here is one T cell receptor beta chain with its context. Per the germline V gene, CDR1 is MDHEN and CDR2 is SYDVKM. This CDR3 has 14 amino acids. Trimming removed 7 bases at V and 6 bases at J, with 18 bases between. Produced via immunoSEQ multiplex PCR; TCRdb's table is partial and in-frame only. The sample lists 100,000 to 150,000 clones; roughly four fifths were seen once. These data come from a study of radiation and T cells in renal cell carcinoma. Study-level information: Nephrectomy followed 15 Gy stereotactic body radiation by 4 weeks.

The sample's time point: blood 2 weeks post-SBRT. Described treatment: 15 Gy SBRT to primary tumor, nephrectomy 4 weeks later. Blood was sampled at baseline, 2 weeks and 4 weeks after SBRT. This renal cell carcinoma was of the clear cell type. The sequences come from blood, collected from a patient whose treatment included radiotherapy and nephrectomy. This sequence was found in an older woman with renal cell carcinoma. V gene TRBV28 combines with J gene TRBJ1-2, with D perhaps matching TRBD1 (6 bases). The CDR3 nucleotides are TGTGCCAGCAAAGGCATGGGGACAACCCATGGCTACACCTTC. It is translated as CASKGMGTTHGYTF.